This is a list of T cell receptor beta chains from one sample in a study of blood T cell repertoires in COVID-19. Clones were read by immunoSEQ multiplex PCR, and TCRdb kept only the in-frame ones, dropping some. Found here are approximately 150,000 clones, roughly 80% of them singletons; the top ten hold approximately 2%. The source material was peripheral blood. The source is a woman of 80 years or more with acute or convalescent COVID-19. Each CDR3 is given with its conserved first and last residue. D genes are given only for firm matches. Rows may omit the clone size; those that give it use once, few, many or a size class.

J gene | clone size | V gene | D gene | CDR3 protein | CDR3 DNA
TRBJ1-6 | NA | TRBV5-6 | NA | CASSFRGAGVDWYNSPLHF | TGTGCCAGCAGCTTCCGGGGGGCAGGGGTGGATTGGTATAATTCACCCCTCCACTTT
TRBJ2-7 | NA | TRBV5-1 | NA | CASSLTGTTYEQYF | TGCGCCAGCAGCTTGACGGGGACAACCTACGAGCAGTACTTC
TRBJ2-7 | once | TRBV3-1/TRBV3-2 | NA | CASSGTPYEQYF | TGTGCCAGCAGCGGGACTCCCTACGAGCAGTACTTC
TRBJ2-3 | NA | TRBV7-2 | TRBD2 | CASTLAGGVTDTQYF | TGTGCCAGCACTTTAGCGGGGGGAGTCACAGATACGCAGTATTTT
TRBJ2-5 | NA | TRBV5-1 | TRBD2 | CASSLSGSRETQYF | TGCGCCAGCAGCCTTAGCGGGAGTAGGGAGACCCAGTACTTC
TRBJ1-5 | NA | TRBV4-1 | NA | CASSQGLWSNQPQHF | TGCGCCAGCAGCCAAGGCCTATGGAGCAATCAGCCCCAGCATTTT
TRBJ2-1 | NA | TRBV3-1/TRBV3-2 | TRBD2 | CASSQVVAGAAEQFF | TGTGCCAGCAGCCAAGTGGTAGCGGGAGCTGCTGAGCAGTTCTTC
TRBJ2-2 | NA | TRBV5-1 | NA | CASSATGEATGELFF | TGCGCCAGCAGCGCCACAGGGGAGGCCACCGGGGAGCTGTTTTTT
TRBJ1-5 | NA | TRBV11-3 | TRBD1 | CASSSRQGAEQPQHF | TGTGCCAGCAGCTCAAGACAGGGGGCTGAACAGCCCCAGCATTTT
TRBJ1-5 | once | TRBV28 | NA | CASSLESQPSNQPQHF | TGTGCCAGCAGTCTAGAATCCCAGCCCAGCAATCAGCCCCAGCATTTT
TRBJ1-3 | NA | TRBV6-5 | NA | CASSLVSGNTIYF | TGTGCCAGCAGTCTCGTCTCTGGAAACACCATATATTTT
TRBJ1-2 | once | TRBV19 | NA | CASQKQGYYGYTF | TGTGCCAGTCAAAAACAGGGCTACTATGGCTACACCTTC
TRBJ1-4 | NA | TRBV28 | TRBD1 | CASSPDRAGEKLFF | TGTGCCAGCAGTCCGGACAGGGCGGGTGAAAAACTGTTTTTT
TRBJ1-4 | once | TRBV7-8 | TRBD1 | CASSPRVLTGGEKLFF | TGTGCCAGCAGCCCTAGGGTTTTGACAGGGGGTGAAAAACTGTTTTTT
TRBJ2-4 | NA | TRBV6-5 | NA | CASSSSAHSLNIQYF | TGTGCCAGCAGTTCCTCCGCCCACAGTCTAAACATTCAGTACTTC
TRBJ2-3 | NA | TRBV7-9 | TRBD2 | CASSLGGGAPSTDTQYF | TGTGCCAGCAGCTTAGGGGGAGGGGCACCGAGCACAGATACGCAGTATTTT
TRBJ2-2 | NA | TRBV13 | TRBD2 | CASSWLPGLAGGTGELFF | TGTGCCAGCAGCTGGCTTCCCGGACTAGCGGGGGGCACCGGGGAGCTGTTTTTT
TRBJ2-2 | NA | TRBV27 | TRBD2 | CASSPGLAGVLNTGELFF | TGTGCCAGCAGTCCGGGACTAGCGGGGGTCTTGAACACCGGGGAGCTGTTTTTT
TRBJ2-2 | NA | TRBV19 | TRBD1 | CASSSATGGTGELFF | TGTGCCAGTAGTTCAGCGACAGGGGGGACCGGGGAGCTGTTTTTT
TRBJ2-2 | NA | TRBV28 | NA | CASSLGGANTGELFF | TGTGCCAGCAGTTTAGGGGGCGCGAACACCGGGGAGCTGTTTTTT
TRBJ2-6 | few | TRBV4-3 | TRBD1 | CASSRERTGAGANVLTF | TGCGCCAGCAGCCGCGAAAGGACAGGGGCTGGGGCCAACGTCCTGACTTTC
TRBJ1-1 | NA | TRBV29-1 | NA | CSVLELVNTEAFF | TGCAGCGTCCTGGAGTTGGTGAACACTGAAGCTTTCTTT
TRBJ2-3 | NA | TRBV9 | TRBD2 | CASSASLRLAGTDTQYF | TGTGCCAGCAGCGCATCATTAAGACTAGCGGGCACAGATACGCAGTATTTT
TRBJ1-6 | NA | TRBV7-8 | NA | CASSSGLSDSPLHF | TGTGCCAGCAGCTCGGGACTTTCCGATTCACCCCTCCACTTT
TRBJ1-1 | NA | TRBV7-9 | TRBD1 | CASSHTDRVAEAFF | TGTGCCAGCAGCCACACAGACAGGGTAGCTGAAGCTTTCTTT
TRBJ1-1 | NA | TRBV7-9 | TRBD1 | CASSFTPQGAGNTEAFF | TGTGCCAGCAGCTTCACACCACAGGGGGCGGGGAACACTGAAGCTTTCTTT
TRBJ2-3 | NA | TRBV27 | NA | CASSRAQGDTDTQYF | TGTGCCAGCAGTCGAGCACAGGGTGACACAGATACGCAGTATTTT
TRBJ2-7 | NA | TRBV5-6 | TRBD2 | CASSLALTSGGALEQYF | TGTGCCAGCAGCTTGGCCCTGACTAGCGGGGGGGCCCTCGAGCAGTACTTC